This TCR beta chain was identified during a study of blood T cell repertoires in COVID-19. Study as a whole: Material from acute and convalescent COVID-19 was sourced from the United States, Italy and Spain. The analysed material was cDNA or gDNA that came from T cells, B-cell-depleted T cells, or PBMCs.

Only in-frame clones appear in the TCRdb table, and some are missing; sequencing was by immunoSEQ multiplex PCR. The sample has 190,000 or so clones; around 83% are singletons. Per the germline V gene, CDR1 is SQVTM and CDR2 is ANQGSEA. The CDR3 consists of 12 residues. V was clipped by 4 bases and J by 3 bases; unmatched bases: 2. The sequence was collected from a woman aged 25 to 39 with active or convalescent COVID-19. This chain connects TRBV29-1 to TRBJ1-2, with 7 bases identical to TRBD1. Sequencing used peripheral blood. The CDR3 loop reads CSVVQGYYGYTF. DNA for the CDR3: TGCAGCGTTGTACAGGGGTACTATGGCTACACCTTC.